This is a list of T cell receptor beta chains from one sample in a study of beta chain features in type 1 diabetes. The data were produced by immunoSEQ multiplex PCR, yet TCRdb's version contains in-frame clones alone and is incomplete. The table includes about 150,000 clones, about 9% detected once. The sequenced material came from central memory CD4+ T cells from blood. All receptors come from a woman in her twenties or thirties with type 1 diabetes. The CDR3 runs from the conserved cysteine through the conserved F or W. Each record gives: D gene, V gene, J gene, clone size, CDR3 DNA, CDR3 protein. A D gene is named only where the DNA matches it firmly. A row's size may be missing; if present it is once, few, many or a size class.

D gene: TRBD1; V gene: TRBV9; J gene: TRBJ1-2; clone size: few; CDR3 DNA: TGTGCCAGCAGCGATCTAGGACAGGTCGGCTACACCTTC; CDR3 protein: CASSDLGQVGYTF
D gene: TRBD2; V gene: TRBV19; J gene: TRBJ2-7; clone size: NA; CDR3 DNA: TGTGCCAGTAGTATGGAGACTAGCGGGAGGGAGCAGTACTTC; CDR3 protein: CASSMETSGREQYF
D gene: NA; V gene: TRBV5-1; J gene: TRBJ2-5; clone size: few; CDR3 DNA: TGCGCCAGCACCCACTCGTACCAAGAGACCCAGTACTTC; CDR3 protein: CASTHSYQETQYF
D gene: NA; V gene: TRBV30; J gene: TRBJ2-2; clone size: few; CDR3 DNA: TGTGCCTGGAAACGCGGGACGACCAGCACCGGGGAGCTGTTTTTT; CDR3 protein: CAWKRGTTSTGELFF
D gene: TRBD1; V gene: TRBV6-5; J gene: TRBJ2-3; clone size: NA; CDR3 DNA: TGTGCCAGCAGTTCGGGACAGACCACAGATACGCAGTATTTT; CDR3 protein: CASSSGQTTDTQYF
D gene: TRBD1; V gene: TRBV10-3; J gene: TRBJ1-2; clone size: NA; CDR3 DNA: TGTGCCACAACAGGACAGGGCCGGTATGGCTACACCTTC; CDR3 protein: CATTGQGRYGYTF
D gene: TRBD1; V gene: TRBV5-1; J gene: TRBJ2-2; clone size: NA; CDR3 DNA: TGCGCCAGCAGCAACAGGACAGGGGAGAACGGGGAGCTGTTTTTT; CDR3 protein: CASSNRTGENGELFF
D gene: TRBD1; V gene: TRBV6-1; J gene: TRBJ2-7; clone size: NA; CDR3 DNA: TGTGCCAGCAGGGGACAGGCCTTCTACGAGCAGTACTTC; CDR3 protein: CASRGQAFYEQYF
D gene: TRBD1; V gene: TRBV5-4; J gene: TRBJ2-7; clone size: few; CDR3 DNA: TGTGCCAGCAGCTCGGGACAGGGGTTAGGCTACGAGCAGTACTTC; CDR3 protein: CASSSGQGLGYEQYF
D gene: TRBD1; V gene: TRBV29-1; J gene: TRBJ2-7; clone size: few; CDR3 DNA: TGCAGCGTTGAAAGGACAGGCTACGAGCAGTACTTC; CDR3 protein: CSVERTGYEQYF
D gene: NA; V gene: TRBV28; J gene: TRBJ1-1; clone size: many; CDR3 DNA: TGTGCCAGCAGGCGGACAGCCCTCATGAACACTGAAGCTTTCTTT; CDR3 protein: CASRRTALMNTEAFF
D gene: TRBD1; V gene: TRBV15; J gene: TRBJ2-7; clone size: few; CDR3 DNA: TGTGCCACCAGCGAATACCCCTTCGGGGACAGGAGCTCCTACGAGCAGTACTTC; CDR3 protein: CATSEYPFGDRSSYEQYF
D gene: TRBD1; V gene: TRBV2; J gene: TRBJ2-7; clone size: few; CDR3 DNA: TGTGCCAGCAGTGTATGGCAGGGGGAAGGTGAGCAGTACTTC; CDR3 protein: CASSVWQGEGEQYF
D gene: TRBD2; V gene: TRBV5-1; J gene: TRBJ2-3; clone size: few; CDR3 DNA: TGCGCCAGCAGCCCGGGACTAGCCGCAGATACGCAGTATTTT; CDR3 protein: CASSPGLAADTQYF
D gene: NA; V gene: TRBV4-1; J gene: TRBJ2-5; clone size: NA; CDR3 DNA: TGCGCCAGCAGCGAGATTAGCGGCCCCTTCGCTCAGGAGACCCAGTACTTC; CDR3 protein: CASSEISGPFAQETQYF
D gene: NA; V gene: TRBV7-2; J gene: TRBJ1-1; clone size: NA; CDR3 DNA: TGTGCCAGCAGACAAGAGACGGGAACTGAAGCTTTCTTT; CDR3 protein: CASRQETGTEAFF
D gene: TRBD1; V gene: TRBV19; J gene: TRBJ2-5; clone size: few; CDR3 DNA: TGTGCCAGTACCCCCGGACAGGGCGTGGAGACCCAGTACTTC; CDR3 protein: CASTPGQGVETQYF